These 28 T cell receptor beta chains were all obtained from the same sample, sequenced in a study of T-cell reconstitution after alpha-beta-depleted transplantation in children. The authors prepared the TCRbeta library with unique molecular identifiers. TCRdb reprocessed the PCR reads with MiXCR, giving one entry per CDR3 protein. The table includes 210,000 or so distinct CDR3 sequences, approximately 9% detected once. The specimen was PBMCs from the stem cell graft donor, collected from the stem cell graft. The receptors originated from a human donor who donated a stem cell graft to a child with acute lymphoblastic leukemia.

This clonotype has at least ten counts. The chain couples TRBV7-2 to TRBJ2-3, with 8 bases that match TRBD2. The CDR3 is made up of 14 amino acids. Germline assignment: CDR1 SGHTA and CDR2 FQGNSA. With V trimmed by 6 bases and J by 2 bases, 4 bases remained unmatched. CDR3 nucleotides: TGTGCCAGCAGGCGCGGGGGGAACACAGATACGCAGTATTTT. Translating gives CASRRGGNTDTQYF.

This clonotype was observed at least ten times. The chain employs TRBV15 and TRBJ2-7; TRBD2 is a possible D gene (5 bases). V was trimmed by 3 bases and J by 3 bases, leaving 9 bases between them. CDR1 and CDR2 (germline): LNHNV, YYDKDF (reference sequence). The CDR3 length is 13 residues. The CDR3 reads CATSRGEGYEQYF. DNA for the CDR3: TGTGCCACCAGCAGGGGAGAGGGCTACGAGCAGTACTTC.

The chain links TRBV5-1 to TRBJ2-7, with D perhaps TRBD1 or TRBD2 (5 bases each). V gave up 5 bases and J gave up 3 bases, with 21 bases separating them. The germline CDR1 and CDR2 sequences are SGHRS and YFSETQ. The length of the CDR3 is 16 residues. CDR3: CASRLNRQGPFYEQYF. The DNA of the CDR3 is TGCGCCAGCAGACTGAACCGGCAGGGACCCTTCTACGAGCAGTACTTC.

This chain joins TRBV21-1 and TRBJ1-2; the listed D gene, TRBD1, was not tested against the DNA. TRBV21-1 counts as a pseudogene. The CDR3 contains 16 residues. The CDR3 spells CASSTTLTGGGCGYTF. The CDR3 DNA reads as TGTGCCAGCAGCACCACGCTGACAGGGGGAGGGTGTGGCTACACCTTC.

In its sample, this clonotype was seen a few times. This chain joins TRBV5-6 and TRBJ2-7, with D perhaps given as TRBD1 or TRBD2 (5 bases each). Trimming took off 2 bases at V and 6 bases at J, with 9 bases between the two ends. Per germline, CDR1 SGHDT and CDR2 YYEEEE. This CDR3 is 12 amino acids long. The CDR3 spells CASSLPGTEQYF. The DNA of the CDR3 is TGTGCCAGCAGCTTACCGGGGACCGAGCAGTACTTC.

This chain connects TRBV7-2 to TRBJ2-3; 9 nucleotides align to TRBD2. The V gene's germline CDR1 is SGHTA and CDR2 FQGNSA. V was pared by 2 bases and J by 5 bases, with 8 bases of the junction left unmatched. This CDR3 comprises 16 residues. The CDR3: CASSLIAGGPLDTQYF. The DNA of the CDR3 is TGTGCCAGCAGCTTAATCGCGGGGGGGCCTTTAGATACGCAGTATTTT.

The chain couples TRBV3-1 to TRBJ2-5; D uncertain. CDR1 LGHDT and CDR2 YNNKEL come from the germline V gene (reference sequence). CDR3 length equals 13 residues. Trimming left V 1 base short and J 4 bases short, with 7 bases between. CDR3 amino acids: CASSQVPGETQYF. CDR3 nucleotides: TGTGCCAGCAGCCAAGTTCCAGGAGAGACCCAGTACTTC.

This clonotype has just a few counts. This chain uses TRBV6-2 or TRBV6-3 with TRBJ1-2; a possible D gene is TRBD1 (6 bases). Germline V gene data show CDR1 as MNHEY and CDR2 as SVGEGT. The V end lost 5 bases, the J end lost 8 bases, and 21 bases lay between the germline ends. The CDR3 loop spans 15 amino acids. The CDR3 reads CASSTPSGALSGYTF. The DNA for the CDR3 is TGTGCCAGCAGTACCCCTTCGGGGGCCCTGAGCGGCTACACCTTC.

This clonotype was picked up many times. The chain links TRBV6-2 or TRBV6-3 to TRBJ2-3; the match to TRBD2 covers 7 bases. Germline-derived CDR1 and CDR2 are MNHEY and SVGEGT. The length of the CDR3 is 15 residues. With 5 bases clipped from V and 0 bases from J, the junction kept 5 bases outside the gene matches. The CDR3 sequence is CASSTAGSSTDTQYF. CDR3 sequence (DNA): TGTGCCAGCAGTACAGCGGGGTCAAGCACAGATACGCAGTATTTT.

V gene TRBV10-3 combines with J gene TRBJ1-1; TRBD1 matches at 12 bases. Germline loops: CDR1 ENHRY, CDR2 SYGVKD. The V gene end was trimmed by 7 bases and the J gene end by 4 bases; junction bases not matched to a gene: 7. CDR3 length equals 15 residues. The CDR3 DNA reads as TGTGCCATCACCAGGGACAGGGGGCAAAGCACTGAAGCTTTCTTT. Translated, it gives CAITRDRGQSTEAFF.

This clonotype was counted many times. This rearrangement joins TRBV5-1 to TRBJ1-1; the D is unclear. In germline, CDR1 is SGHRS, CDR2 YFSETQ. The germline V and J ends were trimmed by 5 bases and 1 base, with 9 bases remaining between them. This CDR3 contains 13 residues. The CDR3 DNA reads TGCGCCAGCAGTCCGTCCACGAACACTGAAGCTTTCTTT. It encodes CASSPSTNTEAFF.

The CDR3 here is CASSQGAGRVSYEQYF. The CDR3, as DNA: TGTGCCAGCAGCCAAGGCGCAGGACGAGTGTCCTACGAGCAGTACTTC. This chain uses TRBV3-1 with TRBJ2-7; D uncertain. Deletions cut 1 base from V and 1 base from J, with 14 bases between. The CDR3 covers 16 residues. The germline V gene encodes CDR1 LGHDT and CDR2 YNNKEL (reference sequence).

There are many counts of this clonotype. The chain links TRBV18 to TRBJ1-4, with D unresolved. Between the trimmed V and J ends, which lost 1 base and 0 bases, there was a span of 6 bases. CDR3 length: 15 residues. Germline CDR1 reads KGHSH; CDR2 reads LQKENI. CDR3: CASSPRGTTNEKLFF. CDR3 nucleotides: TGTGCCAGCTCACCACGTGGGACAACTAATGAAAAACTGTTTTTT.

The chain employs TRBV12-3 or TRBV12-4 and TRBJ2-7; 7 bases line up with TRBD2. The CDR3 consists of 14 residues. Trimming at V came to 7 bases and at J to 4 bases, leaving 10 bases not matched to a gene. The CDR3: CASKLGTGGYEQYF. The CDR3 DNA reads as TGTGCCAGCAAGCTCGGGACCGGGGGGTACGAGCAGTACTTC.

The chain uses TRBV5-1 and TRBJ2-3; a possible D gene is TRBD2 (6 bases). The CDR3 runs to 15 residues. Germline V lookup: CDR1 SGHRS, CDR2 YFSETQ. Trimming pared 0 bases from V and 1 base from J, leaving 9 bases between. The CDR3 here is CASSLAGTRTDTQYF. DNA of the CDR3: TGCGCCAGCAGCTTGGCCGGGACTCGCACAGATACGCAGTATTTT.

The chain recombines TRBV9 with TRBJ2-7; D is possibly TRBD2 (6 bases). The length of the CDR3 is 14 residues. Germline V gene sequence: CDR1 SGDLS, CDR2 YYNGEE. The V end was cut by 3 bases, the J end by 4 bases, with 14 bases between. The CDR3 here is CASSGREGRYEQYF. CDR3 DNA sequence: TGTGCCAGCAGCGGACGTGAAGGGAGGTACGAGCAGTACTTC.

The CDR3 loop reads CATSDAANRGGGANVLTF. As DNA, the CDR3 is TGTGCCACCAGTGACGCTGCAAACAGGGGCGGAGGGGCCAACGTCCTGACTTTC. This chain uses TRBV24-1 with TRBJ2-6, with TRBD1 matching over 7 bases. Germline V gene sequence: CDR1 KGHDR, CDR2 SFDVKD. V was clipped by 4 bases and J by 4 bases; unmatched bases: 12. The CDR3 runs 18 residues.

This clonotype has ten or more counts. The chain recombines TRBV10-3 with TRBJ2-3, with D perhaps TRBD1 (6 bases). V dropped 8 bases and J dropped 6 bases, with 15 bases sitting between them. The V gene's germline CDR1 is ENHRY and CDR2 SYGVKD. CDR3 size: 13 residues. For the CDR3, the DNA is TGTGCCATCGCCCCACAGGGTGGCGATACGCAGTATTTT. Protein sequence: CAIAPQGGDTQYF.

The chain joins TRBV6-1 to TRBJ2-7; 7 positions match TRBD1. Germline assignment: CDR1 MNHNS and CDR2 SASEGT. V lost 6 bases to trimming and J lost 2 bases; unmatched junction nucleotides: 10. This CDR3 contains 15 residues. The CDR3 protein is CASRLTGATTYEQYF. CDR3 in DNA: TGTGCCAGCAGACTAACAGGGGCGACTACCTACGAGCAGTACTTC.

The chain recombines TRBV10-1 with TRBJ2-2; D remains unclear. The CDR3 totals 15 residues. V lost 0 bases and J lost 2, with 7 bases in between. CDR1 is WNHNN and CDR2 is SYGVQD in the germline V gene (reference sequence). Written as DNA, the CDR3 is TGCGCCAGCAGTGAGTCACCTAGAAACACCGGGGAGCTGTTTTTT. Protein: CASSESPRNTGELFF.

This clonotype was counted at least ten times. This rearrangement joins TRBV5-6 to TRBJ1-2, with 7 bases lining up with TRBD1. V dropped 4 bases and J dropped 6; count of bases not matched to a gene: 6. The germline gives CDR1 SGHDT, CDR2 YYEEEE. The CDR3 has 13 residues. CDR3 DNA sequence: TGTGCCAGCAGCGTCCAGGGGGACAATGGCTACACCTTC. It yields the protein CASSVQGDNGYTF.

V and J are TRBV5-1 and TRBJ1-4; D is possibly TRBD1 (5 bases). Germline V gene data show CDR1 as SGHRS and CDR2 as YFSETQ. Trimming removed 1 base at V and 4 bases at J, with 8 bases between. This CDR3 spans 14 amino acids. The chain's CDR3 is CASSLMGLNEKLFF. DNA for the CDR3: TGCGCCAGCAGCTTGATGGGGCTTAATGAAAAACTGTTTTTT.

The chain has TRBV27 and TRBJ2-3, with unresolved D. Trimming removed 5 bases from V and 4 bases from J, with 10 bases in between. Germline V CDR1 and CDR2: MNHEY, SMNVEV (reference sequence). CDR3 length equals 13 residues. The CDR3 DNA reads as TGTGCCAGCAGTGGCACCCTGGCAGATACGCAGTATTTT. As protein: CASSGTLADTQYF.

In this sample, this clonotype turned up a few times. The chain joins TRBV24-1 to TRBJ1-2, with TRBD1 identical over 8 bases. Germline CDR1 KGHDR, CDR2 SFDVKD. After removal of 2 bases from V and 3 bases from J, the junction contained 4 bases not matched to a gene. This CDR3 is 15 amino acids long. The CDR3 sequence: CATSDSSGGDYGYTF. CDR3 nucleotide sequence: TGTGCCACCAGTGATTCATCAGGGGGCGACTATGGCTACACCTTC.

Only a few counts were recorded for this clonotype. The chain carries TRBV5-1 and TRBJ1-4; D gene ambiguous. V was trimmed by 2 bases and J by 8 bases, leaving 7 bases between them. Germline lookup yields CDR1 SGHRS and CDR2 YFSETQ. This CDR3 contains 12 residues. The CDR3 reads CASSLYGEKLFF. CDR3 nucleotides: TGCGCCAGCAGCTTATACGGGGAAAAACTGTTTTTT.

This clonotype was counted between two and nine times. V and J are TRBV12-3 or TRBV12-4 and TRBJ1-5, with 8 bases that match TRBD1. Trimming at V came to 6 bases and at J to 1 base, leaving 5 bases not matched to a gene. The CDR3 covers 15 residues. CDR3 sequence: CASSGQGPSNQPQHF. CDR3 in DNA: TGTGCCAGCAGCGGACAGGGCCCGAGCAATCAGCCCCAGCATTTT.

The sample holds a few counts of this clonotype. The V gene is TRBV20-1, the J gene TRBJ2-2; weak D call: TRBD1 (6 bases). The V gene's germline CDR1 is DFQATT and CDR2 SNEGSKA (reference sequence). This CDR3 comprises 14 residues. V dropped 4 bases and J dropped 6 bases, with 15 bases sitting between them. This chain's CDR3 is CSANLQGKPGELFF. The CDR3 region has the DNA TGCAGTGCTAATCTACAGGGAAAGCCCGGGGAGCTGTTTTTT.

This clonotype was picked up a small number of times. The chain is built from TRBV5-1 and TRBJ1-1, with a weak D call TRBD1 (6 bases). Trimming took off 2 bases at V and 4 bases at J, with 12 bases between the two ends. The CDR3 sequence is 14 residues long. Germline V gene sequence: CDR1 SGHRS, CDR2 YFSETQ. CDR3 bases: TGCGCCAGCAGCTTAACAGTACAGGGCACTGAAGCTTTCTTT. Amino acid sequence: CASSLTVQGTEAFF.